A selection of T cell receptor beta chains follows, all from one sample in a study of cytomegalovirus exposure and HLA in healthy donors. Sequenced by immunoSEQ multiplex PCR; TCRdb stores in-frame clones only, minus some. The data contain 150,000 to 200,000 clones, roughly four fifths of them seen just once; the ten biggest clones take up 13%. The source material was PBMCs. The source of these receptors is a woman aged 50 to 60 in good health and CMV-seronegative. CDR3s leave out the opening cysteine and the closing phenylalanine or tryptophan. Each record gives: clone size, V gene, J gene, CDR3 protein. Rows may omit the clone size; those that give it use once, few, many or a size class.

>NA|TRBV11-3|TRBJ2-7
ASSAGLAGGPNYEQY
>NA|TRBV5-5|TRBJ2-7
ASSLGLYEQY
>NA|TRBV6-5|TRBJ2-1
ASSRQGREYNEQF
>NA|TRBV7-9|TRBJ2-1
ASSPGIAGGSYNEQF
>NA|TRBV15|TRBJ1-5
ATSTATTSNQPQH
>NA|TRBV27|TRBJ1-2
ASSLRTGGRYGYT
>NA|TRBV6-1|TRBJ1-2
ASSEWGGANYGYT
>NA|TRBV30|TRBJ2-3
AWSRAGDLDTQY
>NA|TRBV28|TRBJ1-4
ASRTTGVNEKLF
>few|TRBV6-1|TRBJ1-5
ASIGTGLSNQPQH
>few|TRBV7-8|TRBJ1-1
ASSFQRGTEAF
>NA|TRBV15|TRBJ1-3
ATSRDPGNTIY